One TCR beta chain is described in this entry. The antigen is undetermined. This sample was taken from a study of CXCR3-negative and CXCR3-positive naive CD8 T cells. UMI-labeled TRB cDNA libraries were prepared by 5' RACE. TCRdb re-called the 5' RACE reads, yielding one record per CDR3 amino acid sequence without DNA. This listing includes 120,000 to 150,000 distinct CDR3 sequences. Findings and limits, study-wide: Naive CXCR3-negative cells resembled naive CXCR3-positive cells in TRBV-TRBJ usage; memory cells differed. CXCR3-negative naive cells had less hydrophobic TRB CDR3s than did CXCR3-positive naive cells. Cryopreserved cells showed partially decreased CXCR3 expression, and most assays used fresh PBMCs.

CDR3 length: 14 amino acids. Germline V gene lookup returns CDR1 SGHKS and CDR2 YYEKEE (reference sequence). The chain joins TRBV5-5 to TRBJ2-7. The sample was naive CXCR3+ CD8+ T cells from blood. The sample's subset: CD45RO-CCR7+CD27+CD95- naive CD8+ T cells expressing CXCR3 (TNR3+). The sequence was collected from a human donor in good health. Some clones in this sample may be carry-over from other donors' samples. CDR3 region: CASSLYTLTIEQYF.